The 9 T cell receptor beta chains presented below share a single source sample, sequenced in a study of CD8+CD57+ T cells in acquired aplastic anemia (dated by TCRdb to the late 2010s). Sequencing took place on an Illumina HiSeq 2000. Profiling of TCR beta VDJ combinations and CDR3 sequences used genomic DNA as the template. The public reads were reanalyzed by TCRdb: fastp trimming at Q25, MiXCR alignment, in-frame beta chains only. Entries that share a CDR3 protein sequence are merged under the most common genes and DNA. For this sample there are over 150,000 distinct CDR3 sequences; roughly three fifths appear just once. The top ten constitute about 44% of the sample. Patients chosen for sequencing had shown expansion of CD8+CD57+ cells by flow cytometry. Source material: sorted CD4+, CD8+, or CD8+CD57+ T cells (not recorded which) from PBMCs. These TCRs come from a human donor with aplastic anemia.

This clonotype appeared a few times. V and J are TRBV19 and TRBJ2-2; D not resolved. Per germline, CDR1 LNHDA and CDR2 SQIVND (reference sequence). Deletions cut 5 bases from V and 6 bases from J, with 1 base between. This CDR3 is built from 10 residues. The CDR3 nucleotides are TGTGCCAGTAGTGCCGGGGAGCTGTTTTTT. This sequence encodes CASSAGELFF.

Worth noting for this clonotype: The junction departs from the called germline gene at one end, perhaps through a read error. This chain joins TRBV29-1 and TRBJ2-5, with 8 bases aligning to TRBD2. The CDR3 loop spans 10 amino acids. Germline CDR1 and CDR2: SQVTM and ANQGSEA. The CDR3 region is CRAGAETRYF. For the CDR3, the DNA is TGCAGAGCGGGAGCAGAGACCCGGTACTTC.

CDR3 sequence: CAWSVSENLAYTF. The CDR3 DNA reads as TGTGCCTGGAGTGTTAGTGAGAACTTGGCCTACACCTTC. The J gene is TRBJ1-2, the V gene TRBV30; D gene unclear. In germline, CDR1 is GTSNPN, CDR2 SVGIG (reference sequence). The CDR3 is 13 amino acids. Trimming shortened V by 0 bases and J by 10 bases, and 15 bases separated the two germline ends.

The chain joins TRBV4-2 to TRBJ1-1, with a weak D call TRBD1 (5 bases). Per germline, CDR1 LGHNA and CDR2 YNFKEQ. The germline V and J ends were trimmed by 4 bases and 1 base, with 13 bases remaining between them. The CDR3 runs to 15 residues. The CDR3 DNA reads as TGTGCCAGCAGCCCAGGGAAGGCCTCGAACACTGAAGCTTTCTTT. It yields the protein CASSPGKASNTEAFF.

The table lists this clonotype with a few counts. This sequence joins TRBV7-6 and TRBJ2-7; D uncertain. The CDR3 spans 14 residues. V was cut by 0 bases and J by 1 base, with 7 bases left in between. Germline loops: CDR1 SGHVS, CDR2 FNYEAQ. The CDR3 loop is CASSLAPGSYEQYF. CDR3 nucleotide sequence: TGTGCCAGCAGCTTAGCCCCCGGATCCTACGAGCAGTACTTC.

This clonotype was seen a few times. The V and J genes are TRBV27 and TRBJ1-2; weak D call: TRBD1 (5 bases). In germline, CDR1 is MNHEY, CDR2 SMNVEV (reference sequence). V gave up 8 bases and J gave up 4 bases, with 11 bases separating them. The CDR3 is 12 residues long. The CDR3 is CASWGDLYGYTF. In nucleotides, the CDR3 is TGTGCCAGCTGGGGGGACCTCTATGGCTACACCTTC.

The J gene is TRBJ2-7, the V gene TRBV9, with D unclear. With 4 bases removed from V and 0 bases from J, the gap between germline ends came to 14 bases. CDR3 length: 15 amino acids. Germline values: CDR1 SGDLS, CDR2 YYNGEE. The CDR3 loop reads CASSQRSAGSYEQYF. The CDR3 DNA sequence: TGTGCCAGCAGCCAAAGGTCGGCAGGCTCCTACGAGCAGTACTTC.

The chain employs TRBV7-8 and TRBJ2-7; 12 nucleotides match TRBD2. The V and J ends lost 6 bases and 4 bases, in that order; junction bases with no gene match: 4. The CDR3 length is 14 residues. The germline CDR1 and CDR2 sequences are SGHVS and FQNEAQ. The DNA of the CDR3 is TGTGCCAGCAGATCAGGACTAGCGGGATACGAGCAGTACTTC. It is translated as CASRSGLAGYEQYF.

The chain employs TRBV2 and TRBJ2-7; a possible D gene is TRBD1 (6 bases). Germline CDR1 SNHLY, CDR2 FYNNEI. The CDR3 is 12 residues long. V was trimmed by 6 bases and J by 8 bases, leaving 14 bases between them. In DNA, the CDR3 is TGTGCCAGCAGGTACAGGGTCAATCAGCAGTACTTC. This gives the protein CASRYRVNQQYF.